This T cell receptor beta chain was found in a study of post-analysis software for immune sequencing data. Study in general: Progressive-relapsing, secondary progressive and relapsing-remitting multiple sclerosis were among the disease courses included.

Details on this clonotype: Its antigen is as yet unknown.

The authors incorporated unique molecular identifiers into the TCR beta cDNA libraries. Each CDR3 protein is one row after TCRdb ran MiXCR on the PCR reads. The table lists 750,000 to 950,000 distinct CDR3 sequences, approximately 53% of them singletons. Study-level results: Several TRBV segments, TRBV5-6, TRBV5-1 and TRBV20-1 among them, were found more frequent in patients than controls. When compared against controls, multiple sclerosis patients showed significantly lower normalized Chao1 diversity.

The CDR3 is 16 residues long. The V gene lost 1 base and the J gene lost 4 bases, with 16 bases spanning the gap. Germline V gene sequence: CDR1 MNHNS, CDR2 SASEGT. Source material: blood. The chain has TRBV6-1 and TRBJ1-2; D unresolved. The sequence derives from a girl aged 10 to 17 with multiple sclerosis. CDR3 residues: CASSEEGRPLAYGYTF. The CDR3, as DNA: TGTGCCAGCAGTGAAGAAGGCAGGCCTTTGGCCTATGGCTACACCTTC.